The 24 T cell receptor beta chains in this list originate from one sample, sequenced in a study of Graves' ophthalmopathy and Graves' hyperthyroidism. Investigators amplified TCR beta CDR3 regions from RNA transcripts. RT-PCR with HTBI primers came first, then second-round multiplex PCR. TCRdb reanalysed the multiplex PCR reads using MiXCR and keeps one entry per CDR3 protein. The table includes hundreds of thousands of distinct CDR3 sequences, approximately 14% detected once. The sequencing input was blood. The receptors were gathered from a woman in her 30s with Graves' ophthalmopathy.

This clonotype has ten or more counts. The V and J genes are TRBV19 and TRBJ2-7; 13 bases are a match to TRBD2. J gave up 6 bases and V 9 bases, and 17 bases lay outside the gene matches. Germline V gene data show CDR1 as LNHDA and CDR2 as SQIVND (reference sequence). This CDR3 spans 17 amino acids. In DNA form, the CDR3 reads TGTGCCAGCGCCAATACCCGAGGACTAGCGGGAGTGAGCGAGCAGTACTTC. Translation gives CASANTRGLAGVSEQYF. The full variable domain, with the rest looked up from reference TRBV19 and TRBJ2-7, is DGGITQSPKYLFRKEGQNVTLSCEQNLNHDAMYWYRQDPGQGLRLIYYSQIVNDFQKGDIAEGYSVSREKKESFPLTVTSAQKNPTAFYLCASANTRGLAGVSEQYFGPGTRLTVT.

V usage is TRBV6-1 and J usage is TRBJ1-1; 7 bases agree with TRBD1. Unmatched junction bases numbered 6, after V lost 6 bases and J lost 5 bases. Germline CDR1 is MNHNS and CDR2 is SASEGT. The CDR3 is made up of 13 amino acids. In DNA, the CDR3 is TGTGCCAGCAGGATGACAGGGCGGACTGAAGCTTTCTTT. Translating it yields CASRMTGRTEAFF.

This clonotype was recorded many times. The rearrangement links TRBV12-3 or TRBV12-4 to TRBJ2-2, with D unclear. Deletions cut 3 bases from V and 3 bases from J, with 8 bases between. CDR3 length: 14 amino acids. Here the CDR3 DNA reads TGTGCCAGCAGTTTCCCCCGGGACACCGGGGAGCTGTTTTTT. Translating gives CASSFPRDTGELFF.

A few counts support this clonotype. The rearrangement uses TRBV7-2 and TRBJ2-7; TRBD2 matches 10 bases. V lost 1 base and J lost 6; bases outside the gene matches: 6. CDR3 length equals 15 residues. Per germline, CDR1 SGHTA and CDR2 FQGNSA. CDR3 sequence reads: CASSLESGRDVEQYF. CDR3 nucleotides: TGTGCCAGCAGCTTAGAAAGCGGGAGGGACGTCGAGCAGTACTTC.

There are many counts of this clonotype. This rearrangement joins TRBV6-1 to TRBJ1-2; tentatively, D is TRBD1 (5 bases). Trimming cost V 1 base and J 3 bases, with 9 bases left between them. The CDR3 is 14 residues long. CDR1 MNHNS and CDR2 SASEGT come from the germline V gene. This CDR3 reads CASSEEFRDYGYTF. Here the CDR3 DNA reads TGTGCCAGCAGTGAAGAATTCAGGGACTATGGCTACACCTTC.

This clonotype occurred many times. This sequence joins TRBV15 and TRBJ2-5; D is unclear. The ends were cut back, 2 bases at V and 5 bases at J, with 9 bases in the middle. The CDR3 consists of 13 residues. The germline V gene encodes CDR1 LNHNV and CDR2 YYDKDF (reference sequence). This CDR3 is CATSRNVMETQYF. CDR3 nucleotide sequence: TGTGCCACCAGCAGAAATGTAATGGAGACCCAGTACTTC.

This clonotype came up many times. The chain links TRBV11-3 to TRBJ2-5, with D unclear. CDR3 length equals 14 residues. Trimming removed 5 bases from V and 2 bases from J, with 12 bases in between. Germline-derived CDR1 and CDR2 are SGHNT and YENEEA. The CDR3 region is CASSPTRSQETQYF. The DNA of the CDR3 is TGTGCCAGCAGCCCCACCCGAAGTCAAGAGACCCAGTACTTC. The whole variable domain, filled in from reference TRBV11-3 and TRBJ2-5, reads EAGVVQSPRYKIIEKKQPVAFWCNPISGHNTLYWYLQNLGQGPELLIRYENEEAVDDSQLPKDRFSAERLKGVDSTLKIQPAELGDSAVYLCASSPTRSQETQYFGPGTRLLVL.

The rearrangement joins TRBV29-1 to TRBJ2-7; 10 bases align to TRBD1. V trimming: 4 bases; J trimming: 0 bases; junction bases outside the gene matches: 3. This CDR3 comprises 14 residues. The germline V gene has CDR1 SQVTM and CDR2 ANQGSEA. The CDR3 DNA sequence: TGCAGCGTTGCGACAGGGGGCAGCTCCTACGAGCAGTACTTC. Translation gives CSVATGGSSYEQYF.

In this sample, this clonotype turned up many times. The chain carries TRBV12-3 or TRBV12-4 and TRBJ2-7; 7 nucleotides line up with TRBD1. V was pared by 5 bases and J by 0 bases, with 7 bases of the junction left unmatched. The CDR3 is 15 residues long. The CDR3 nucleotides read TGTGCCAGCAGTAGACAGGGAACCTACTCCTACGAGCAGTACTTC. This codes for CASSRQGTYSYEQYF.

This clonotype was seen repeatedly, ten times or more. The chain has TRBV6-1 and TRBJ1-5; D ambiguous. The germline V gene encodes CDR1 MNHNS and CDR2 SASEGT. The CDR3 runs to 15 residues. With 7 bases removed from V and 2 bases from J, the gap between germline ends came to 15 bases. This CDR3 reads CASTEGIDGNQPQHF. For the CDR3, the DNA is TGTGCCAGCACCGAGGGAATAGATGGCAATCAGCCCCAGCATTTT.

The table lists this clonotype with many counts. The chain joins TRBV20-1 to TRBJ1-1, with 8 bases lining up with TRBD1. This CDR3 has 16 residues. CDR1 and CDR2 (germline): DFQATT, SNEGSKA (reference sequence). J gave up 4 bases and V 0 bases, and 10 bases lay outside the gene matches. CDR3 residues: CSARDSDRGGTTEAFF. The CDR3 DNA follows: TGCAGTGCTAGAGATTCAGACAGGGGAGGGACCACTGAAGCTTTCTTT.

This clonotype was seen at least ten times. The rearrangement links TRBV19 to TRBJ2-7; no firm D call. The CDR3 sequence is 14 residues long. CDR1 is LNHDA and CDR2 is SQIVND in the germline V gene (reference sequence). V was trimmed by 8 bases and J by 4 bases, leaving 18 bases between them. CDR3 sequence: CASALRASDYEQYF. The CDR3 DNA follows: TGTGCCAGTGCCCTTAGAGCCTCAGATTACGAGCAGTACTTC.

This clonotype was detected a few times. This chain connects TRBV7-8 to TRBJ2-7; D may be TRBD1 or TRBD2 (5 bases each). Between the trimmed V and J ends, which lost 5 bases and 6 bases, there was a span of 17 bases. The CDR3 has 14 amino acids. Per the germline V gene, CDR1 is SGHVS and CDR2 is FQNEAQ. As DNA, the CDR3 is TGTGCCAGCAGCGGGGACGCCGCCAAACCCGAGCAGTACTTC. This gives the protein CASSGDAAKPEQYF.

As for this clonotype: Being one base from a much bigger clone, this may be a read error. This sequence joins TRBV6-1 and TRBJ1-6; TRBD1 matches at 7 bases. CDR1 MNHNS and CDR2 SASEGT come from the germline V gene. The CDR3 loop spans 15 amino acids. CDR3 nucleotide sequence: TGTGCCAGCAGGAAGAAACAGGGGTTGGATTCACACCTCCACTTT. This translates into CASRKKQGLDSHLHF.

This clonotype was detected ten times or more. The chain combines TRBV28 with TRBJ2-7; 7 nucleotides agree with TRBD2. Trimming removed 2 bases from V and 0 bases from J; junction bases left unmatched: 4. The CDR3 is 15 residues long. Germline CDR1 MDHEN, CDR2 SYDVKM. In DNA, the CDR3 is TGTGCCAGCAGTTTAGCGGGAGTGAACTCCTACGAGCAGTACTTC. This encodes CASSLAGVNSYEQYF.

This clonotype has more than one count but fewer than ten. The rearrangement links TRBV20-1 to TRBJ1-5; 7 nucleotides agree with TRBD1. Trimming removed 0 bases from V and 5 bases from J; junction bases left unmatched: 7. The length of the CDR3 is 15 residues. Germline CDR1 DFQATT, CDR2 SNEGSKA (reference sequence). CDR3 protein: CSARDGSGGDQPQHF. The CDR3 coding sequence is TGCAGTGCTAGAGATGGGTCAGGGGGAGATCAGCCCCAGCATTTT.

This clonotype was recorded at least ten times. Germline is not matched at one junction end, which may reflect a read error. The gene calls are TRBV7-9 and TRBJ2-7; tentative D call: TRBD2 (5 bases). The CDR3 runs 14 residues. CDR1 and CDR2 from the germline V gene are SEHNR and FQNEAQ (reference sequence). Here the CDR3 reads CASSLAGTAYEQYF. The DNA of the CDR3 is TGTGCCAGCAGCCTAGCTGGCACAGCCTACGAGCAGTACTTC.

This clonotype was seen ten or more times. The J gene is TRBJ2-5, the V gene TRBV7-9; D may correspond to TRBD1 or TRBD2 (6 bases each). V was pared by 5 bases and J by 4 bases, with 20 bases between. The CDR3 is 16 amino acids. Germline V CDR1 and CDR2: SEHNR, FQNEAQ (reference sequence). CDR3 sequence: CASSEPGLSGVETQYF. The DNA of the CDR3 is TGTGCCAGCAGCGAACCGGGACTCTCAGGGGTAGAGACCCAGTACTTC.

The sample holds many counts of this clonotype. The chain links TRBV12-3 or TRBV12-4 to TRBJ2-6; 7 bases agree with TRBD2. The junction had 7 bases not matched to a gene; V was cut back by 5 bases and J by 0 bases. There are 17 residues in the CDR3. The CDR3 sequence is CASSPRAGLSGANVLTF. In nucleotides, the CDR3 is TGTGCCAGCAGTCCCAGAGCGGGGCTCTCTGGGGCCAACGTCCTGACTTTC.

This clonotype came up a few times. V and J are TRBV5-1 and TRBJ2-5; 7 positions match TRBD2. The CDR3 covers 16 residues. Germline loops: CDR1 SGHRS, CDR2 YFSETQ. V lost 0 bases, J lost 4 bases, and 9 bases stayed unmatched. The CDR3: CASSLGPSGGRETQYF. CDR3 sequence (DNA): TGCGCCAGCAGCTTGGGGCCCTCGGGGGGAAGAGAGACCCAGTACTTC.

The chain carries TRBV28 and TRBJ2-7; 7 bases map to TRBD1. The germline V gene has CDR1 MDHEN and CDR2 SYDVKM. The CDR3 has 16 residues. J lost 4 bases, V lost 5 bases, and 14 bases had no gene match. CDR3 DNA: TGTGCCAGCAGTGGGACAGCTTCCCGCTATAGTTACGAGCAGTACTTC. This codes for CASSGTASRYSYEQYF. Together with reference TRBV28 and TRBJ2-7, the CDR3 gives the full variable domain: DVKVTQSSRYLVKRTGEKVFLECVQDMDHENMFWYRQDPGLGLRLIYFSYDVKMKEKGDIPEGYSVSREKKERFSLILESASTNQTSMYLCASSGTASRYSYEQYFGPGTRLTVT.

This clonotype was counted only a few times. This sequence joins TRBV7-6 and TRBJ1-3; no clear D. The CDR3 spans 15 residues. Trimming took off 2 bases at V and 4 bases at J, with 12 bases between the two ends. Germline loops: CDR1 SGHVS, CDR2 FNYEAQ. The CDR3, as DNA: TGTGCCAGCAGCTTACGGCGAGCCCCGGGAAACACCATATATTTT. This translates into CASSLRRAPGNTIYF.

At least ten counts were recorded for this clonotype. The chain recombines TRBV6-1 with TRBJ2-2; D tentatively reads TRBD1 or TRBD2 (6 bases each). The CDR3 covers 16 residues. V was cut by 6 bases and J by 5 bases, with 19 bases left in between. CDR1 is MNHNS and CDR2 is SASEGT in the germline V gene. The CDR3: CASSPRGRALTGELFF. DNA for the CDR3: TGTGCCAGCAGCCCCCGGGGGCGGGCACTAACCGGGGAGCTGTTTTTT.

In regard to this clonotype: The conserved phenylalanine or tryptophan is not found at the CDR3 terminus, so this likely reflects a read error. V and J are TRBV28 and TRBJ1-1, with a possible D match to TRBD1 (6 bases). This CDR3 region has 14 residues. The V gene lost 2 bases and the J gene lost 2 bases, with 9 bases spanning the gap. Germline-derived CDR1 and CDR2 are MDHEN and SYDVKM. The chain's CDR3 is CASSLTRGNTEAFY. For the CDR3, the DNA is TGTGCCAGCAGTTTAACCAGGGGTAACACTGAAGCTTTCTAT.